This TCR beta chain was recovered during a study of blood T cell repertoires in COVID-19. Germline V gene data show CDR1 as WSHSY and CDR2 as SAAADI. V shed 5 bases and J 3 bases; nucleotides not matched to a gene: 4. The CDR3 covers 13 residues. Residents of about two dozen US areas, aged about 18 to 89 years, made up the participants. Cohorts were based on clinical histories the participants reported. Under the authors' procedure: Estimation of nucleated cell counts relied on the amplification of reference gene primers. Assay: immunoSEQ multiplex PCR; the TCRdb copy retains only in-frame clones and omits some. V and J calls and clone size follow that table, whereas D and trimming were derived from the DNA. The profile shows around 200,000 clones, about 84% of them singletons.

The sequencing input was PBMCs or T cells enriched from blood (not recorded which). The clonotype originates from a man in his forties with acute COVID-19. The chain joins TRBV10-2 to TRBJ2-7, with 7 nucleotides matching TRBD2. The CDR3 region has the DNA TGCGCCAGCAGTAGCGGGGCTTACTACGAGCAGTACTTC. It is translated as CASSSGAYYEQYF.